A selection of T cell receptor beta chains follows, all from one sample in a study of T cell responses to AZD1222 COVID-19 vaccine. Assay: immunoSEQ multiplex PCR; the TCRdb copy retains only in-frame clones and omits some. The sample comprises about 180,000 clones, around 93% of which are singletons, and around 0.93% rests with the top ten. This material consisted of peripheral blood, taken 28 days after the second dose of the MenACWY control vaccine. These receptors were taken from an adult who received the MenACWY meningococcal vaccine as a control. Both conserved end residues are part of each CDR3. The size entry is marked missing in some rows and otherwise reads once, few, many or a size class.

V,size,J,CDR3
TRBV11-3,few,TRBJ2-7,CASSRSGGNEQYF
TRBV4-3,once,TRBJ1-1,CASSQGLDTEAFF
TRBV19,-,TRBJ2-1,CASSIRGGRGIYEQFF
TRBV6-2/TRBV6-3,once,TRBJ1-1,CASSLSTSRVNTEAFF
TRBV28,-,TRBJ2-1,CASSFAGQGNNEQFF
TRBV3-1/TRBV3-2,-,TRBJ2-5,CASSQGPGRREETQYF
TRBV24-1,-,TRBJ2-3,CATSDGTRGGTDTQYF
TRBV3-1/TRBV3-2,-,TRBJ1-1,CASSQTGLTEAFF
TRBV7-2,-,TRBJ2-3,CASSLVGTDTQYF
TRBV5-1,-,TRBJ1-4,CASSLFPADEKLFF
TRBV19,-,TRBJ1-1,CASSGDKNTEAFF
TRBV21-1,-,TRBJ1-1,CASSVRQGVNTEAFF
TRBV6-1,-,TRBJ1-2,CASSSTDRGWRGYTF
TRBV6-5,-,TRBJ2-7,CASGALITGPYEQYF
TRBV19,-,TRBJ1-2,CASSPPGGGYGYTF
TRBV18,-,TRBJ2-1,CASSPLDVYNEQFF
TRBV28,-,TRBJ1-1,CASSFGTAGAFF
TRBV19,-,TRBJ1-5,CASSIAGGGQPQHF
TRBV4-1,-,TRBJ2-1,CASSRLPPGVRNEQFF
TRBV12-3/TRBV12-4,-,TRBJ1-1,CASSLRANTEAFF
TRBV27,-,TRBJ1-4,CASRQTGAGEKLFF
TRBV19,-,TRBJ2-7,CASSILLDASYEQYF
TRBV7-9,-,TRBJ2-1,CASSPPGSSYNEQFF
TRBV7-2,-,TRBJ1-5,CASSLGQAPNQPQHF
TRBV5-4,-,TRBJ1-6,CASSLAGSGSPLHF
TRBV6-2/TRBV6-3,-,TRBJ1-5,CASSYFQGAHSNQPQHF
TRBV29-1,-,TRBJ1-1,CSVDRGLNTEAFF
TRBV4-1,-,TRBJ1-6,CASSQDTGTTSNSPLHF
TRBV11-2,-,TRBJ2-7,CASSLGSGARGEQYF
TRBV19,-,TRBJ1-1,CASNEAADTEAFF